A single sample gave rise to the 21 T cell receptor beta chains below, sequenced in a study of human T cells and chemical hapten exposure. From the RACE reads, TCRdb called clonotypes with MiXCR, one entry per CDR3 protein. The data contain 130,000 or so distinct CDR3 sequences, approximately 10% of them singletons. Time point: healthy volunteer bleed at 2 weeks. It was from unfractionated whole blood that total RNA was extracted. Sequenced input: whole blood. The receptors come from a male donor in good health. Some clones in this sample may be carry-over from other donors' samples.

CDR3 DNA: TGTGCCAGTAGTATAGGAGGGCGGGGACTAGCCAAAAACATTCAGTACTTC. It encodes CASSIGGRGLAKNIQYF. The chain couples TRBV19 to TRBJ2-4; D is perhaps TRBD2 (6 bases). V lost 1 base to trimming and J lost 0 bases, with 13 bases between them. The CDR3 length is 17 residues. Germline CDR1 reads LNHDA; CDR2 reads SQIVND (reference sequence).

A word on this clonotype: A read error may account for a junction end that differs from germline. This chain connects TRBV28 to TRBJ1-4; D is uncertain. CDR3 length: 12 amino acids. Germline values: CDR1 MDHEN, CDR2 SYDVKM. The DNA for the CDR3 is TGTGCCAGCGGCGAGAGGGATGAAAGACTGTTTTTT. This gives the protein CASGERDERLFF.

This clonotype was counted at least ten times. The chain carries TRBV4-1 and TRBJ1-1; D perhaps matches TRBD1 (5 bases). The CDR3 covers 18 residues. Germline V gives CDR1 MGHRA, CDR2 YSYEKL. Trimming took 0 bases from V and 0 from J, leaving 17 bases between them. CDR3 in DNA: TGCGCCAGCAGCCAAGAATCGGACGGGGGAGGAGTGAACACTGAAGCTTTCTTT. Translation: CASSQESDGGGVNTEAFF.

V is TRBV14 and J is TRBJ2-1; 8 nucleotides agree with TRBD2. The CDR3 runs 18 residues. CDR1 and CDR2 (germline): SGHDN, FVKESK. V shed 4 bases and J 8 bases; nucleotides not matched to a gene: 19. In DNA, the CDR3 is TGTGCCAGCAGCCCCACTCCGGGGGGTTGGCGGGGGGTCGATGAGCAGTTCTTC. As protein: CASSPTPGGWRGVDEQFF.

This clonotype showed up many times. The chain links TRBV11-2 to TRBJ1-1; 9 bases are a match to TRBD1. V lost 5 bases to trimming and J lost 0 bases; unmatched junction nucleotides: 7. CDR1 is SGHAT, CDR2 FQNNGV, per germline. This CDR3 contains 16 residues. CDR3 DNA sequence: TGTGCCAGCAGCAGACAGGGGGTGTTTATGAACACTGAAGCTTTCTTT. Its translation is CASSRQGVFMNTEAFF.

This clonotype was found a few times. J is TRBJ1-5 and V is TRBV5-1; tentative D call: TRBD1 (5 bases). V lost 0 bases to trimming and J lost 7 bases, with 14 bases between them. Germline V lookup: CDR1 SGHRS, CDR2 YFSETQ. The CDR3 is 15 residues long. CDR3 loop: CASSLDSPGWQPQHF. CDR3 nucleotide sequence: TGCGCCAGCAGCTTGGACTCCCCAGGGTGGCAGCCCCAGCATTTT. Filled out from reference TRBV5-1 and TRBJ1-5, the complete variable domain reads KAGVTQTPRYLIKTRGQQVTLSCSPISGHRSVSWYQQTPGQGLQFLFEYFSETQRNKGNFPGRFSGRQFSNSRSEMNVSTLELGDSALYLCASSLDSPGWQPQHFGDGTRLSIL.

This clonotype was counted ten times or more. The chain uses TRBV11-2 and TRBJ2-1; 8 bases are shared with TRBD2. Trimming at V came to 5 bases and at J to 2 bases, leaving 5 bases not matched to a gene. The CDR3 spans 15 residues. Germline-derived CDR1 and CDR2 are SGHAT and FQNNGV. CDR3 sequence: CASSELAAAYNEQFF. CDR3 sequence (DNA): TGTGCCAGCAGCGAACTAGCGGCCGCCTACAATGAGCAGTTCTTC.

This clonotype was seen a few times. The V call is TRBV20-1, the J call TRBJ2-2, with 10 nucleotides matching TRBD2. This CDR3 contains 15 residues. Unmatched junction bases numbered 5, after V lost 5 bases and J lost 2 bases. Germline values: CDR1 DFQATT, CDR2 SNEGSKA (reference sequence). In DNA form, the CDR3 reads TGCAGTGCTGGCCCTAGCGGGGGTAACACCGGGGAGCTGTTTTTT. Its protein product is CSAGPSGGNTGELFF.

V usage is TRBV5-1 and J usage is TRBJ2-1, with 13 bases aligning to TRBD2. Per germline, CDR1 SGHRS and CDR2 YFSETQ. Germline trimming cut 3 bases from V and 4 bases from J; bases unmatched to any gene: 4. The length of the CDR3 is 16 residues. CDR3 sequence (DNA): TGCGCCAGCAGCTCGGGACTAGCGGGACCTTACAATGAGCAGTTCTTC. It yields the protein CASSSGLAGPYNEQFF. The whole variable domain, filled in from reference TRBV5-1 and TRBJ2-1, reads KAGVTQTPRYLIKTRGQQVTLSCSPISGHRSVSWYQQTPGQGLQFLFEYFSETQRNKGNFPGRFSGRQFSNSRSEMNVSTLELGDSALYLCASSSGLAGPYNEQFFGPGTRLTVL.

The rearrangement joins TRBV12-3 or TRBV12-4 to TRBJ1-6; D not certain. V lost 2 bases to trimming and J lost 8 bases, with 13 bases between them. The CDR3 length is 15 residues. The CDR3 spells CASSLWGNGDSPLHF. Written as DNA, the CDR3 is TGTGCCAGCAGTTTATGGGGAAACGGAGATTCACCCCTCCACTTT.

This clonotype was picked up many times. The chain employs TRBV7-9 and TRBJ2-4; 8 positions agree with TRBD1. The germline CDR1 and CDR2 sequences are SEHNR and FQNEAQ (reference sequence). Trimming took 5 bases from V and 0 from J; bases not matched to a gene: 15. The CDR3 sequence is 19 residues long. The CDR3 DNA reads TGTGCCAGCAGCCTGCCGACAGGGGCGAGTGGACTAGCCAAAAACATTCAGTACTTC. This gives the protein CASSLPTGASGLAKNIQYF. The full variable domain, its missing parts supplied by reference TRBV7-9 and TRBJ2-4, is DTGVSQNPRHKITKRGQNVTFRCDPISEHNRLYWYRQTLGQGPEFLTYFQNEAQLEKSRLLSDRFSAERPKGSFSTLEIQRTEQGDSAMYLCASSLPTGASGLAKNIQYFGAGTRLSVL.

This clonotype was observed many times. The CDR3 nucleotides read TGTGCCATCGGGGAACCGGGGGAGGGCCTTGATACGCAGTATTTT. Translated: CAIGEPGEGLDTQYF. The chain has TRBV10-3 and TRBJ2-3, with 7 nucleotides matching TRBD2. The CDR3 loop spans 15 amino acids. Per the germline V gene, CDR1 is ENHRY and CDR2 is SYGVKD. The junction had 14 bases not matched to a gene; V was cut back by 8 bases and J by 6 bases.

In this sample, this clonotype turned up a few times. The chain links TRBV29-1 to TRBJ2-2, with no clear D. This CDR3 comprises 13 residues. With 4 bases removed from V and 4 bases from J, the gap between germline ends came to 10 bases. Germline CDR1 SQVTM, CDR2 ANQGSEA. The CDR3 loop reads CSVGAAVTGELFF. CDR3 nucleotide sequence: TGCAGCGTTGGGGCAGCAGTCACCGGGGAGCTGTTTTTT.

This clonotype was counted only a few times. CDR3 residues: CASSEDPGGNADTQYF. DNA for the CDR3: TGTGCCAGCAGTGAAGACCCAGGGGGCAACGCAGATACGCAGTATTTT. This sequence joins TRBV6-1 and TRBJ2-3, with 8 positions matching TRBD1. Trimming at V came to 1 base and at J to 4 bases, leaving 7 bases not matched to a gene. This CDR3 has 16 amino acids. The germline CDR1 and CDR2 sequences are MNHNS and SASEGT.

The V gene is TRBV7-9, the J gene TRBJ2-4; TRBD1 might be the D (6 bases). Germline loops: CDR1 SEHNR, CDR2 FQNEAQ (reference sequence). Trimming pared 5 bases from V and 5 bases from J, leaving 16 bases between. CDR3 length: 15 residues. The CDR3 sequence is CASSGIQGLENIQYF. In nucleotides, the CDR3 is TGTGCCAGCAGCGGAATTCAGGGGCTCGAAAACATTCAGTACTTC.

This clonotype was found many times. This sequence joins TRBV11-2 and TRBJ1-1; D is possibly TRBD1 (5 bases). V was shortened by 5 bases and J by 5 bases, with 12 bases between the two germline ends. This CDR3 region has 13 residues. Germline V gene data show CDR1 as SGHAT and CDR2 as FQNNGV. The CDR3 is CASSGRGITEAFF. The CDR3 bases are TGTGCCAGCAGCGGCCGGGGCATTACTGAAGCTTTCTTT.

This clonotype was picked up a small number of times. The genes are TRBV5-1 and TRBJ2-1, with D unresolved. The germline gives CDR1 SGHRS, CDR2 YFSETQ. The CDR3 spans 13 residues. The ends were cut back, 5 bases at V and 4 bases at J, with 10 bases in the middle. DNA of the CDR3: TGCGCCAGCAGGGCAGAGAAATACAATGAGCAGTTCTTC. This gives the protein CASRAEKYNEQFF. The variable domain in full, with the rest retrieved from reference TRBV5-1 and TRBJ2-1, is KAGVTQTPRYLIKTRGQQVTLSCSPISGHRSVSWYQQTPGQGLQFLFEYFSETQRNKGNFPGRFSGRQFSNSRSEMNVSTLELGDSALYLCASRAEKYNEQFFGPGTRLTVL.

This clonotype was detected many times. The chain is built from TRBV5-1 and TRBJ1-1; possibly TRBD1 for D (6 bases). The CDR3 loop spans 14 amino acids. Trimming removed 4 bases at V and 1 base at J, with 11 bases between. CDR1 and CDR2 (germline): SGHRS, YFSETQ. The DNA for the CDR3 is TGCGCCAGCAGCCAGGGGATCACGAACACTGAAGCTTTCTTT. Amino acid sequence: CASSQGITNTEAFF.

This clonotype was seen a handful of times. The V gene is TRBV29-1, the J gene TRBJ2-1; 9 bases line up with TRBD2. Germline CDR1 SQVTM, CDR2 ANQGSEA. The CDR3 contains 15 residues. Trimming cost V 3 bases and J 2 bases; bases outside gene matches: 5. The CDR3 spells CSVDGRGGTYNEQFF. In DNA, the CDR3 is TGCAGCGTTGACGGGCGGGGGGGTACCTACAATGAGCAGTTCTTC.

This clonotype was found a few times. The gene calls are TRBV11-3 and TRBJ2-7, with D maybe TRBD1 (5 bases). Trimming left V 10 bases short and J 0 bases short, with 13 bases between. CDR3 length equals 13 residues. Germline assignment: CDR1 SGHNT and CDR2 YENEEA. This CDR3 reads CAKPRGFSYEQYF. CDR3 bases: TGTGCCAAACCTAGGGGCTTCTCCTACGAGCAGTACTTC.

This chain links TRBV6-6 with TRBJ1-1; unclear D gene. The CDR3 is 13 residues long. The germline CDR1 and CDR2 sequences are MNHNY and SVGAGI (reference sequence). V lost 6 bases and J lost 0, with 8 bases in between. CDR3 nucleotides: TGTGCCAGCAGCAACGTCGTGAACACTGAAGCTTTCTTT. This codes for CASSNVVNTEAFF.